The rows below give T cell receptor beta chains drawn from one sample of a study of blood T cell repertoires in COVID-19. Clones were sequenced by immunoSEQ multiplex PCR, and TCRdb holds only the in-frame ones, with some missing. The sample records over 250,000 clones, about four fifths being singletons. The sequencing input was peripheral blood. The source is a woman aged 45-60 years who had recovered from COVID-19. Each CDR3 is given with its conserved first and last residue. A D gene is named only where the DNA matches it firmly. Where a row states a size, it is once, few, many or the class of an expanded clone; other rows omit it.

v_gene	j_gene	abundance	d_gene	CDR3nt	CDR3aa
TRBV5-4	TRBJ1-5	NA	NA	TGTGCCAGCAGCCCCTCGCCGGGGTCTAATCAGCCCCAGCATTTT	CASSPSPGSNQPQHF
TRBV30	TRBJ1-5	NA	TRBD1	TGTGCCTTGGCGACAGGGGCCAATCAGCCCCAGCATTTT	CALATGANQPQHF
TRBV30	TRBJ1-4	NA	NA	TGTGCCTGGAGTGTACCGTGGGCCCAAAAACTGTTTTTT	CAWSVPWAQKLFF
TRBV12-2	TRBJ2-4	NA	NA	TGTGCAAGTCGCTTACACCCCGGGACTAGCGGGAGGGCGACCAAAAACATTCAGTACTTC	CASRLHPGTSGRATKNIQYF
TRBV19	TRBJ1-2	NA	TRBD1	TGTGCCAGTATCGGGACAGGCCACGACTATGGCTACACCTTC	CASIGTGHDYGYTF
TRBV19	TRBJ1-2	NA	NA	TGTGCCAGTAGTATGGAGGTTGGCTACACCTTC	CASSMEVGYTF
TRBV5-1	TRBJ1-2	once	TRBD1	TGCGCCAGCAGCTCGACAGGGAAGGAGGCTGGCTACACCTTC	CASSSTGKEAGYTF
TRBV27	TRBJ1-4	NA	NA	TGTGCCAGCAGTTTGACTTCAACTAATGAAAAACTGTTTTTT	CASSLTSTNEKLFF
TRBV9	TRBJ1-5	NA	NA	TGTGCCAGCAGCGTGGACTCGCTTGGTGGGCCCCAGCATTTT	CASSVDSLGGPQHF
TRBV18	TRBJ2-5	NA	NA	TGTGCCAGCTCCGAGCGGTCCCAAGAGACCCAGTACTTC	CASSERSQETQYF
TRBV7-2	TRBJ2-3	NA	TRBD2	TGTGCCAGCAGCTTTAGACTAGCGGGAGCCCGAGGGGATACGCAGTATTTT	CASSFRLAGARGDTQYF
TRBV28	TRBJ1-2	NA	TRBD1	TGTGCCAGCAGTTTAAGGGGGGACAGGGCAGGAGGCTACACCTTC	CASSLRGDRAGGYTF
TRBV28	TRBJ2-1	NA	NA	TGTGCCAGCAGATGGGGGGGGCGGGCGGAGCAGTTCTTC	CASRWGGRAEQFF
TRBV3-1/TRBV3-2	TRBJ2-7	NA	TRBD1	TGTGCCAGCAGCCTCCGGGACAGGGGGTACGAGCAGTACTTC	CASSLRDRGYEQYF
TRBV5-8	TRBJ1-5	few	NA	TGTGCCAGCAGCTTGGGCCCCTCGGAGTATCAGCCCCAGCATTTT	CASSLGPSEYQPQHF
TRBV14	TRBJ2-7	once	NA	TGTGCCAGCAGCCGAAACAGGAACTACGAGCAGTACTTC	CASSRNRNYEQYF
TRBV30	TRBJ1-4	NA	NA	TGTGCCTGGAGTTTCTGGGACTATAAGAATGAAAAACTGTTTTTT	CAWSFWDYKNEKLFF
TRBV15	TRBJ2-2	NA	TRBD2	TGTGCCACCAGCCCCCGGGGCTCCGGGAGGAAGGGCACCGGGGAGCTGTTTTTT	CATSPRGSGRKGTGELFF
TRBV10-3	TRBJ1-1	NA	NA	TGTGCCATCAGTGAGTCGTACGCTAACGAGAACACTGAAGCTTTCTTT	CAISESYANENTEAFF
TRBV27	TRBJ2-2	once	TRBD1	TGTGCCAGCAGTTTTTGGGACAGCCTATCGAACACCGGGGAGCTGTTTTTT	CASSFWDSLSNTGELFF
TRBV30	TRBJ1-1	once	TRBD1	TGTGCTTCCGACAGGGGTGAGGCTTTCTTT	CASDRGEAFF
TRBV20-1	TRBJ1-2	NA	NA	TGCAGTGCTAGTGACCAGGGGCCGGGCCTCTATGGCTACACCTTC	CSASDQGPGLYGYTF
TRBV28	TRBJ1-1	NA	NA	TGTGCCAGCAGTCCAGACTATCACACTGAAGCTTTCTTT	CASSPDYHTEAFF
TRBV19	TRBJ1-6	NA	TRBD1	TGTGCCAGTAACTCCCCGGGACAGTGGTACAATTCACCCCTCCACTTT	CASNSPGQWYNSPLHF
TRBV5-6	TRBJ2-2	NA	NA	TGTGCCAGCAGCCCCGGTAGACAGTACACCGGGGAGCTGTTTTTT	CASSPGRQYTGELFF
TRBV4-1	TRBJ1-1	once	NA	TGCGCCAGCAGCCAAGATGGCAACATCCGGAACACTGAAGCTTTCTTT	CASSQDGNIRNTEAFF
TRBV2	TRBJ2-3	NA	NA	TGTGCCAGCAGTAGACTGCGAACGCAGTATTTT	CASSRLRTQYF
TRBV7-3	TRBJ2-1	NA	TRBD2	TGTGCCAGCAGCTCCGGGACTAGCGGGGGGGAGCAGTTCTTC	CASSSGTSGGEQFF
TRBV2	TRBJ2-5	NA	TRBD1	TGTGCCAGCAGTAGGGACAGTCCGCGACAAGAGACCCAGTACTTC	CASSRDSPRQETQYF
TRBV7-2	TRBJ1-2	NA	TRBD1	TGTGCCAGCAGTCGCGACAGGGGGGACTATGGCTACACCTTC	CASSRDRGDYGYTF
TRBV5-4	TRBJ1-4	NA	NA	TGTGCCAGCAGCTTGGCACAGCTTCCTAATGAAAAACTGTTTTTT	CASSLAQLPNEKLFF
TRBV18	TRBJ2-1	NA	TRBD2	TGTGCCAGCTCACCACTAGCGGGAGGGAGCTCCTACAATGAGCAGTTCTTC	CASSPLAGGSSYNEQFF
TRBV9	TRBJ2-7	few	NA	TGTGCCAGCTCTACTAGCCCTACTAACGAGCAGTACTTC	CASSTSPTNEQYF
TRBV15	TRBJ1-4	NA	TRBD1	TGTGCCACCAGCACCGGGACAGGGGGCCTTGGTGAAAAACTGTTTTTT	CATSTGTGGLGEKLFF
TRBV4-3	TRBJ2-7	NA	NA	TGCGCCAGCAGCCATCTTGGGGGGACGGACCCCTACGAGCAGTACTTC	CASSHLGGTDPYEQYF
TRBV30	TRBJ1-2	NA	NA	TGTGCCTGGAATTCGGGGTCTGTTTATGGCTACACCTTC	CAWNSGSVYGYTF
TRBV7-2	TRBJ2-3	few	NA	TGTGCCAGCAGGCCAGGACTAGCGGGGACAGGGGGAGATACGCAGTATTTT	CASRPGLAGTGGDTQYF
TRBV29-1	TRBJ2-1	NA	NA	TGCAGCGCCCTAGCCTCCTATTACAATGAGCAGTTCTTC	CSALASYYNEQFF
TRBV30	TRBJ2-2	NA	NA	TGTGCCTGGAGTACCAGGGGGGTGGCCGGGGAGCTGTTTTTT	CAWSTRGVAGELFF
TRBV6-4	TRBJ1-2	NA	TRBD1	TGTGCCAGCAGTGAAGTGAACAGGGGGAGATATGGCTACACCTTC	CASSEVNRGRYGYTF
TRBV28	TRBJ1-2	NA	NA	TGTGCCAGCAGGACGACACCTCACTATGGCTACACCTTC	CASRTTPHYGYTF
TRBV19	TRBJ2-1	NA	NA	TGTGCCAGTAGTATAGCTGCTGGGGGCGTGAATGAGCAGTTCTTC	CASSIAAGGVNEQFF
TRBV7-7	TRBJ2-5	NA	TRBD2	TGTGCCAGCAGCTTAGTCGCGACTAGCCTTCGGGAGTCCCAGTACTTC	CASSLVATSLRESQYF
TRBV4-2	TRBJ2-7	NA	NA	TGTGCCAGCAGCCAAGAATTGGTAGAGGTATTTCCAGTCTACGAGCAGTACTTC	CASSQELVEVFPVYEQYF
TRBV7-3	TRBJ2-3	NA	NA	TGTGCCAGCATCCAATGCATCCGGGATACCCCGAGGGATACGCAGTATTTT	CASIQCIRDTPRDTQYF
TRBV18	TRBJ2-5	NA	TRBD1	TGTGCCAGCTCACCGCTGGGACAGGGAGGAACGGAGACCCAGTACTTC	CASSPLGQGGTETQYF
TRBV19	TRBJ1-2	once	TRBD1	TGTGCCAGTGGGGACAGGGGTTTTGGCTACACCTTC	CASGDRGFGYTF
TRBV19	TRBJ2-7	NA	TRBD1	TGTGCCAGTAGTGCCCAGACAGGGTCCTACGAGCAGTACTTC	CASSAQTGSYEQYF
TRBV4-2	TRBJ2-2	NA	TRBD2	TGTGCCAGCAGCCACACTACTAGCGCCGGGGAGCTGTTTTTT	CASSHTTSAGELFF
TRBV11-2	TRBJ2-7	large	NA	TGTGCCAGCAGCTTAGGTGTAAACGAGCAGTACTTC	CASSLGVNEQYF
TRBV6-5	TRBJ1-1	NA	NA	TGTGCCAGCAGTTACGAGGCGGCGATGAACACTGAAGCTTTCTTT	CASSYEAAMNTEAFF
TRBV19	TRBJ1-5	few	TRBD1	TGTGCCAGTACCATCTCCGGGACAGGGTTCAATCAGCCCCAGCATTTT	CASTISGTGFNQPQHF
TRBV19	TRBJ1-1	NA	NA	TGTGCCAGTAGCCTCGGGGGAAGGAGCGCTGAAGCTTTCTTT	CASSLGGRSAEAFF
TRBV11-1	TRBJ1-1	NA	NA	TGTGCCAGCAGCGGACGCCAGGGGTATAACACTGAAGCTTTCTTT	CASSGRQGYNTEAFF
TRBV28	TRBJ1-5	NA	NA	TGTGCCAGCGGCCTGGTTAGAGCGAATCAGCCCCAGCATTTT	CASGLVRANQPQHF
TRBV9	TRBJ2-3	NA	NA	TGTGCCAGCAGCGTAGGTCTAGCGTCAGATACGCAGTATTTT	CASSVGLASDTQYF
TRBV7-9	TRBJ2-2	once	TRBD1	TGTGCCAGCGGGACAGGGGGCTTAGTGAACACCGGGGAGCTGTTTTTT	CASGTGGLVNTGELFF
TRBV7-2	TRBJ2-3	NA	TRBD2	TGTGCCAGCAGCCCCTGGGCAGCGGGGGGGCCGGAAGATACGCAGTATTTT	CASSPWAAGGPEDTQYF